This TCR beta chain was sequenced in a study of vaccination and CD4 T cells after COVID-19. The study, taken as a whole, reports: A nonsignificant rise from about 20 to 38 was seen in the median number of SARS-CoV-2-reactive clonotypes.

The CDR3 is made up of 16 amino acids. Losses at the gene ends were 0 bases for V and 1 base for J; bases not matched to a gene: 7. Germline values: CDR1 DFQATT, CDR2 SNEGSKA (reference sequence). Note on this clonotype: The antigen remains undetermined.

From the PCR reads, TCRdb called clonotypes with MiXCR, one entry per CDR3 protein. This table has just under 30,000 distinct CDR3 sequences, around 49% appearing once. Time point noted: late sampling 161 to 241 days after vaccination in three convalescent patients. The sample was CD4+ T cells from blood, taken about 7 months after SARS-CoV-2 vaccination. This sequence originates from a human donor who had recovered from COVID-19. The rearrangement joins TRBV20-1 to TRBJ2-3; 7 nucleotides agree with TRBD1. The CDR3 DNA reads TGCAGTGCTAGAGACACGGGACAGAGGCGCACAGATACGCAGTATTTT. Translated: CSARDTGQRRTDTQYF.